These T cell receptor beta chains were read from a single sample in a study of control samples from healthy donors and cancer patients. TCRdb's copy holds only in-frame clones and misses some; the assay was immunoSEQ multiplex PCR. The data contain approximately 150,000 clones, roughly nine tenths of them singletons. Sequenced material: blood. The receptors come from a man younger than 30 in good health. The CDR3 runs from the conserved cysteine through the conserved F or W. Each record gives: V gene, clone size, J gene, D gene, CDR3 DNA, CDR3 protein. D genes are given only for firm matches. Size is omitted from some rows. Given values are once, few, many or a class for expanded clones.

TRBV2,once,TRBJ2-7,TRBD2,TGTGCCAGCAGTGTGGGACTAGCGTCTGAGCAGTACTTC,CASSVGLASEQYF
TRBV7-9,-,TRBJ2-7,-,TGTGCCAGCAGCCCAGCGATAGTCTACGAGCAGTACTTC,CASSPAIVYEQYF
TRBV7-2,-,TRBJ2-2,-,TGTGCCAGCAGCTTAGTCGTCGGGACCACGGCCGGGGAGCTGTTTTTT,CASSLVVGTTAGELFF
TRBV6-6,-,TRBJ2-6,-,TGTGCCAGCAGTCCAATCATCAGGGCCTCTGGGGCCAACGTCCTGACTTTC,CASSPIIRASGANVLTF
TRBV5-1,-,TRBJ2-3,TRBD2,TGCGCCAGCAGCTTGACCAAGACTAGCGGGGGAAATACGCAGTATTTT,CASSLTKTSGGNTQYF
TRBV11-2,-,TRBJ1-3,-,TGTGCCAGCAGCTTAGGCCCCTTGCAAACCATATATTTT,CASSLGPLQTIYF
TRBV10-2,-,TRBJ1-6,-,TGCGCCAGCAGTGAGTCGGGGGGCAGGGGTTCACCCCTCCACTTT,CASSESGGRGSPLHF
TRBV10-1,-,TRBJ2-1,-,TGCGCCAGCAGTGAGTGGACTTCCCGGGAGAAGCAGTTCTTC,CASSEWTSREKQFF
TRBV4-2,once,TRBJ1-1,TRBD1,TGTGCCAGCAGCCAACCAGGGGGGAACACTGAAGCTTTCTTT,CASSQPGGNTEAFF
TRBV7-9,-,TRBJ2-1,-,TGTGCCAGCAGCTTTACTAGCTATGAGCAGTTCTTC,CASSFTSYEQFF
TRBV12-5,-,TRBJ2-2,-,TGTGCTAGTGGTTTGAAGGCCGGGGAGCTGTTTTTT,CASGLKAGELFF
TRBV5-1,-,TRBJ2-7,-,TGCGCCAGCAGCCCGGGGCTCTACGAGCAGTACTTC,CASSPGLYEQYF
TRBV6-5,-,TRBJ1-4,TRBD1,TGTGCCAGCAATCAGGGGGCTCTTTCTAATGAAAAACTGTTTTTT,CASNQGALSNEKLFF
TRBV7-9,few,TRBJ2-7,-,TGTGCCAGCAGCGGGCCCGACAGGAGCCTCTCCTACGAGCAGTACTTC,CASSGPDRSLSYEQYF
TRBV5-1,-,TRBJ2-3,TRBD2,TGCGCCAGCAGCCGCCCTGCCAGCGGGGGGGCCGACACAGATACGCAGTATTTT,CASSRPASGGADTDTQYF